These 13 T cell receptor beta chains came from one sample sequenced in a study of blood T cell repertoires in COVID-19. Some clones are missing from TCRdb's copy, which holds only in-frame ones; the method was immunoSEQ multiplex PCR. This repertoire shows tens of thousands of clones, around 88% found once; its top ten account for 4% to 5.5%. The sample was peripheral blood. All receptors derive from a woman aged 80 or older with acute or convalescent COVID-19.

The chain links TRBV10-2 to TRBJ2-7, with TRBD1 as a possible D gene (5 bases). The germline V gene encodes CDR1 WSHSY and CDR2 SAAADI. Trimming took 3 bases from V and 5 from J, leaving 14 bases between them. The CDR3 is made up of 14 amino acids. This CDR3 reads CASSDRGLGHEQYF. CDR3 DNA: TGCGCCAGCAGTGATAGGGGCTTGGGTCACGAGCAGTACTTC.

The J gene is TRBJ1-2, the V gene TRBV3-1 (or the pseudogene TRBV3-2); D is unclear. This CDR3 comprises 14 residues. Germline values: CDR1 LGHDT, CDR2 YNNKEL (reference sequence). The germline V and J ends were trimmed by 0 bases and 7 bases, with 12 bases remaining between them. DNA for the CDR3: TGTGCCAGCAGCCAAGATGAGGGTAGATCTGGCTACACCTTC. Protein: CASSQDEGRSGYTF.

This chain joins TRBV6-5 and TRBJ2-3; TRBD2 is a possible D gene (5 bases). Germline CDR1 and CDR2: MNHEY and SVGAGI. The V and J ends lost 2 bases and 5 bases respectively, with 11 bases between them. CDR3 length: 14 residues. CDR3 loop: CASSYSPGKDTQYF. CDR3 sequence (DNA): TGTGCCAGCAGTTACAGTCCGGGGAAAGATACGCAGTATTTT.

V and J are TRBV6-6 and TRBJ1-1; D is undetermined. The length of the CDR3 is 10 residues. V was clipped by 10 bases and J by 1 base, with 4 bases between them. The germline V gene encodes CDR1 MNHNY and CDR2 SVGAGI (reference sequence). DNA for the CDR3: TGTGCCACCTCGAACACTGAAGCTTTCTTT. Protein: CATSNTEAFF.

The rearrangement joins TRBV5-1 to TRBJ1-3; D is undetermined. Germline V lookup: CDR1 SGHRS, CDR2 YFSETQ. Trimming left V 2 bases short and J 0 bases short, with 9 bases between. The CDR3 has 15 amino acids. The CDR3 DNA follows: TGCGCCAGCAGCTTTGGCTCCAACTCTGGAAACACCATATATTTT. It yields the protein CASSFGSNSGNTIYF.

The V and J genes are TRBV6-5 and TRBJ2-7, with 11 bases fitting TRBD1. The CDR3 spans 12 residues. With 11 bases clipped from V and 4 bases from J, the junction kept 4 bases outside the gene matches. CDR1 is MNHEY and CDR2 is SVGAGI in the germline V gene. The CDR3, as DNA: TGTGCCGGACAGGGGGCGGGTTACGAGCAGTACTTC. This gives the protein CAGQGAGYEQYF.

The chain links TRBV12-3 or TRBV12-4 to TRBJ2-3; unclear D gene. Between the trimmed V and J ends, which lost 6 bases and 4 bases, there was a span of 11 bases. The CDR3 contains 13 residues. Here the CDR3 reads CASRPQSADTQYF. Written as DNA, the CDR3 is TGTGCCAGCAGACCACAAAGCGCAGATACGCAGTATTTT.

This clone occurred a few times. V and J are TRBV9 and TRBJ1-5; D unresolved. The CDR3 totals 13 residues. Between the trimmed V and J ends, which lost 4 bases and 7 bases, there was a span of 12 bases. Germline V CDR1 and CDR2: SGDLS, YYNGEE. CDR3 bases: TGTGCCAGCAGCTCTTTCCTAGGACAGCCCCAGCATTTT. It specifies CASSSFLGQPQHF.

The chain combines TRBV6-5 with TRBJ2-5; TRBD2 aligns across 9 bases. This CDR3 has 14 residues. Germline CDR1 and CDR2: MNHEY and SVGAGI. V dropped 7 bases and J dropped 4; count of bases not matched to a gene: 7. CDR3 region: CASKLAGAGETQYF. The CDR3, as DNA: TGTGCCAGCAAATTAGCGGGAGCGGGAGAGACCCAGTACTTC.

The rearrangement joins TRBV30 to TRBJ1-2; maybe TRBD1 (6 bases). V was clipped by 3 bases and J by 4 bases, with 15 bases between them. Germline values: CDR1 GTSNPN, CDR2 SVGIG (reference sequence). This CDR3 is built from 14 residues. This CDR3 is CAWSRGGALYGYTF. The CDR3 region has the DNA TGTGCCTGGAGCCGGGGGGGGGCTCTCTATGGCTACACCTTC.

The rearrangement joins TRBV27 to TRBJ2-7; D remains ambiguous. The length of the CDR3 is 15 residues. The germline gives CDR1 MNHEY, CDR2 SMNVEV (reference sequence). The V gene lost 3 bases and the J gene lost 0 bases, with 12 bases spanning the gap. This CDR3 reads CASSFDDSHSYEQYF. DNA for the CDR3: TGTGCCAGCAGTTTCGATGACTCCCACTCCTACGAGCAGTACTTC.

The CDR3 bases are TGTGCCACCAGCAGAGATCTTGACACCGGGGAGCTGTTTTTT. Translation: CATSRDLDTGELFF. The rearrangement links TRBV15 to TRBJ2-2; D gene uncertain. V lost 0 bases, J lost 3 bases, and 5 bases lay in between. The length of the CDR3 is 14 residues. CDR1 is LNHNV and CDR2 is YYDKDF in the germline V gene (reference sequence). Full variable domain (remainder filled in from reference TRBV15 and TRBJ2-2): DAMVIQNPRYQVTQFGKPVTLSCSQTLNHNVMYWYQQKSSQAPKLLFHYYDKDFNNEADTPDNFQSRRPNTSFCFLDIRSPGLGDTAMYLCATSRDLDTGELFFGEGSRLTVL.

The rearrangement links TRBV27 to TRBJ2-3; 7 nucleotides line up with TRBD1. The germline CDR1 and CDR2 sequences are MNHEY and SMNVEV (reference sequence). This CDR3 comprises 14 residues. The trim removed 5 bases at V and 2 bases at J, leaving 4 bases unmatched. CDR3 DNA sequence: TGTGCCAGCAGTCGAGACAGGGCCACAGATACGCAGTATTTT. Translation gives CASSRDRATDTQYF.